A single sample gave rise to the 20 T cell receptor beta chains below, sequenced in a study of OX40 agonist ivuxolimab in advanced cancers. The protocol was immunoSEQ multiplex PCR, while the TCRdb copy is restricted to in-frame clones and leaves out a portion. In the table there are tens of thousands of clones, over 75% of which are singletons. The sequences come from CD4+ or CD8+ T cells sorted from blood, collected in a trial of the OX40 agonist ivuxolimab. These TCRs come from an adult with an advanced solid tumor such as melanoma, head and neck, liver or kidney cancer.

This clone came up once. The rearrangement links TRBV5-1 to TRBJ2-7; the D is unclear. CDR3 length: 14 residues. Germline values: CDR1 SGHRS, CDR2 YFSETQ. V was cut by 0 bases and J by 2 bases, with 9 bases left in between. CDR3 bases: TGCGCCAGCAGCTTGGATGCATCCGCCTACGAGCAGTACTTC. It is translated as CASSLDASAYEQYF.

The V gene is TRBV2, the J gene TRBJ2-7; tentative D call: TRBD1 (5 bases). This CDR3 has 12 amino acids. Germline loops: CDR1 SNHLY, CDR2 FYNNEI. Trimming took off 8 bases at V and 5 bases at J, with 13 bases between the two ends. This CDR3 is CASYRSYHEQYF. As DNA, the CDR3 is TGTGCCAGCTACAGGAGCTACCACGAGCAGTACTTC.

The genes are TRBV5-4 and TRBJ2-7; no clear D gene. CDR3 length equals 11 residues. Germline V gives CDR1 SGHNT, CDR2 YYREEE (reference sequence). Trimming took off 4 bases at V and 5 bases at J, with 7 bases between the two ends. The CDR3 here is CASSLLNEQYF. The CDR3 region has the DNA TGTGCCAGCAGCCTACTGAACGAGCAGTACTTC.

The chain employs TRBV13 and TRBJ2-1, with no clear D. Germline V CDR1 and CDR2: PRHDT, FYEKMQ (reference sequence). V was trimmed by 2 bases and J by 3 bases, leaving 5 bases between them. This CDR3 is 13 amino acids long. CDR3 DNA: TGTGCCAGCAGCTTATTAATCTACAATGAGCAGTTCTTC. Its translation: CASSLLIYNEQFF.

V and J are TRBV2 and TRBJ2-3; D is unresolved. V shed 3 bases and J shed 1 base, with 11 bases lying between them. Germline V gives CDR1 SNHLY, CDR2 FYNNEI. The CDR3 runs 15 residues. CDR3 nucleotide sequence: TGTGCCAGCAGTGAGGCGGTCGGAGGCACAGATACGCAGTATTTT. Its protein product is CASSEAVGGTDTQYF.

The rearrangement uses TRBV5-1 and TRBJ2-5, with 7 bases that match TRBD2. The V gene's germline CDR1 is SGHRS and CDR2 YFSETQ. Trimming removed 3 bases from V and 4 bases from J; junction bases left unmatched: 6. The CDR3 extends over 14 amino acids. The CDR3: CASSWGGPGETQYF. CDR3 DNA: TGCGCCAGCAGCTGGGGGGGTCCGGGAGAGACCCAGTACTTC. Combining the CDR3 with reference TRBV5-1 and TRBJ2-5 gives the whole variable domain KAGVTQTPRYLIKTRGQQVTLSCSPISGHRSVSWYQQTPGQGLQFLFEYFSETQRNKGNFPGRFSGRQFSNSRSEMNVSTLELGDSALYLCASSWGGPGETQYFGPGTRLLVL.

The chain couples TRBV27 to TRBJ2-7; 8 bases agree with TRBD1. After removal of 5 bases from V and 2 bases from J, the junction contained 2 bases not matched to a gene. Looked up from germline, CDR1 is MNHEY and CDR2 is SMNVEV (reference sequence). CDR3 length equals 13 residues. The CDR3 spells CASSGQGPYEQYF. The CDR3 DNA follows: TGTGCCAGCAGTGGACAGGGACCCTACGAGCAGTACTTC.

This rearrangement joins TRBV27 to TRBJ2-7, with TRBD1 as a possible D gene (6 bases). CDR3 size: 16 residues. Germline V lookup: CDR1 MNHEY, CDR2 SMNVEV (reference sequence). Between the trimmed V and J ends, which lost 6 bases and 3 bases, there was a span of 21 bases. CDR3 in amino acids: CASRSGLGTHIYEQYF. Written as DNA, the CDR3 is TGTGCCAGCAGGTCCGGCCTGGGGACACATATCTACGAGCAGTACTTC.

CDR3 sequence reads: CASSSLSGPSYNEQFF. DNA of the CDR3: TGTGCCAGCAGCTCCCTCTCGGGGCCCTCCTACAATGAGCAGTTCTTC. The rearrangement links TRBV7-3 to TRBJ2-1; D is tentatively TRBD1 or TRBD2 (5 bases each). The CDR3 loop spans 16 amino acids. Germline lookup yields CDR1 SGHTA and CDR2 FQGTGA. V was clipped by 4 bases and J by 0 bases, with 13 bases between them.

Details on this clone: The junction departs from the called germline gene at one end, perhaps through a read error. CDR3 amino acids: CASSTLLYGGNYKSPLHF. DNA of the CDR3: TGTGCCAGCAGCACCCTTCTATACGGGGGAAATTATAAGTCACCCCTCCACTTT. The chain combines TRBV5-6 with TRBJ1-6; D might be TRBD1 (5 bases). Germline CDR1 is SGHDT and CDR2 is YYEEEE. The CDR3 length is 18 residues.

V is TRBV6-5 and J is TRBJ1-1; no definite D call. Per the germline V gene, CDR1 is MNHEY and CDR2 is SVGAGI. Trimming removed 4 bases at V and 1 base at J, with 7 bases between. The CDR3 extends over 13 amino acids. The CDR3 reads CASSLSANTEAFF. In DNA, the CDR3 is TGTGCCAGCAGTTTATCGGCGAACACTGAAGCTTTCTTT.

The chain has TRBV2 and TRBJ2-1; no clear D. Germline assignment: CDR1 SNHLY and CDR2 FYNNEI. Between the trimmed V and J ends, which lost 1 base and 8 bases, there was a span of 0 bases. The CDR3 is made up of 10 amino acids. CDR3 in DNA: TGTGCCAGCAGTGAAGATGAGCAGTTCTTC. Translation gives CASSEDEQFF.

This sequence joins TRBV5-1 and TRBJ2-1; D is unresolved. The CDR3 covers 16 residues. Per the germline V gene, CDR1 is SGHRS and CDR2 is YFSETQ. V was shortened by 0 bases and J by 0 bases, with 10 bases between the two germline ends. The CDR3 DNA reads as TGCGCCAGCAGCTTGGACGGGTTCGGCTCCTACAATGAGCAGTTCTTC. This translates into CASSLDGFGSYNEQFF.

The chain uses TRBV11-1 and TRBJ2-5; 7 positions agree with TRBD1. The CDR3 loop spans 15 amino acids. The V and J ends lost 0 bases and 5 bases, in that order; junction bases with no gene match: 6. Germline CDR1 reads SGHAT; CDR2 reads FQDESV (reference sequence). For the CDR3, the DNA is TGTGCCAGCAGCTTAGCGGACAGGATAGGGGAGACCCAGTACTTC. Translated, it gives CASSLADRIGETQYF.

This chain joins TRBV4-3 and TRBJ2-7; D perhaps matches TRBD2 (5 bases). Germline assignment: CDR1 LGHNA and CDR2 YSLEER. Trimming left V 4 bases short and J 0 bases short, with 10 bases between. The CDR3 is made up of 14 amino acids. CDR3 region: CASSRTSNSYEQYF. CDR3 bases: TGCGCCAGCAGCCGCACTAGTAACTCCTACGAGCAGTACTTC.

This chain links TRBV19 with TRBJ1-2; D is undetermined. Trimming took 0 bases from V and 4 from J, leaving 6 bases between them. Germline CDR1 is LNHDA and CDR2 is SQIVND (reference sequence). There are 13 residues in the CDR3. The CDR3 DNA follows: TGTGCCAGTAGTATAGAACGGCTCTATGGCTACACCTTC. Translation: CASSIERLYGYTF.

The genes are TRBV6-5 and TRBJ1-1, with unresolved D. CDR1 MNHEY and CDR2 SVGAGI come from the germline V gene. The ends were cut back, 6 bases at V and 5 bases at J, with 16 bases in the middle. The length of the CDR3 is 14 residues. CDR3: CASRSAGSGTEAFF. CDR3 bases: TGTGCCAGCAGGTCTGCCGGTTCGGGGACTGAAGCTTTCTTT.

In DNA form, the CDR3 reads TGTGCCAGCAGCCCCACAGGGGATATGGGTGGCTACACCTTC. Encoded protein: CASSPTGDMGGYTF. The chain joins TRBV13 to TRBJ1-2, with 7 nucleotides matching TRBD1. CDR1 is PRHDT, CDR2 FYEKMQ, per germline (reference sequence). This CDR3 has 14 residues. The J segment lost 7 bases and the V segment lost 5 bases, leaving 10 bases of the junction unmatched.

The rearrangement joins TRBV9 to TRBJ2-3; 15 bases line up with TRBD2. The CDR3 runs 19 residues. V trimming: 3 bases; J trimming: 4 bases; junction bases outside the gene matches: 12. Germline CDR1 is SGDLS and CDR2 is YYNGEE. CDR3 in DNA: TGTGCCAGCAGCGCCTATTCCGGGACTAGCGGGGGGATCGCAGATACGCAGTATTTT. It codes for CASSAYSGTSGGIADTQYF.

The rearrangement links TRBV18 to TRBJ2-2; 8 bases are shared with TRBD1. Germline V gene data show CDR1 as KGHSH and CDR2 as LQKENI. V was pared by 3 bases and J by 0 bases, with 12 bases of the junction left unmatched. The CDR3 spans 19 residues. As DNA, the CDR3 is TGTGCCAGCTCACCGCCCGGAGGACAGGGATTCTCGAACACCGGGGAGCTGTTTTTT. Its protein is CASSPPGGQGFSNTGELFF.